This is a list of T cell receptor beta chains from one sample in a study of blood T cell repertoires in COVID-19. TCRdb's copy holds only in-frame clones and misses some; the assay was immunoSEQ multiplex PCR. The data contain about 110,000 clones, roughly 80% of them singletons. The sequencing input was peripheral blood. All receptors derive from an older man with active or convalescent COVID-19. Each CDR3 is given with its conserved first and last residue. A D gene is named only where the DNA matches it firmly. The size of a clone is reported for some rows only, either as once, few or many, or as a class for expanded clones.

clone size	J gene	D gene	V gene	CDR3 DNA	CDR3 protein
.	TRBJ2-7	.	TRBV18	TGTGCCAGCTCACCTCAACAGGATACCTACGAGCAGTACTTC	CASSPQQDTYEQYF
.	TRBJ1-4	.	TRBV3-1/TRBV3-2	TGTGCCAGCAGCCACCCAACAACTAATGAAAAACTGTTTTTT	CASSHPTTNEKLFF
.	TRBJ1-2	.	TRBV18	TGTGCCAGTTTCGGGGGGAACTATGGCTACACCTTC	CASFGGNYGYTF
.	TRBJ2-7	TRBD2	TRBV9	TGTGCCAGCAGCGTGGGACTAGCGGGAGGCTCCCACGAGCAGTACTTC	CASSVGLAGGSHEQYF
.	TRBJ1-2	.	TRBV4-2	TGTGCCAGCAGCCAAGCTGGAGGGAACTATGGCTACACCTTC	CASSQAGGNYGYTF
.	TRBJ1-5	.	TRBV27	TGTGCCAGCAGTTTCCGGTACAATCAGCCCCAGCATTTT	CASSFRYNQPQHF
few	TRBJ1-2	TRBD1	TRBV4-2	TGTGCCAGCAGCCGCATGACAGGGGATGGCTACACCTTC	CASSRMTGDGYTF
few	TRBJ1-1	.	TRBV3-1/TRBV3-2	TGTGCCAGCAGCCAAGGTACCAGGGGCTACACTGAAGCTTTCTTT	CASSQGTRGYTEAFF
.	TRBJ1-6	.	TRBV19	TGTGCCAGTAGTCAACGACCGGTGCGGCCTAGCTCCTATAATTCACCCCTCCACTTT	CASSQRPVRPSSYNSPLHF
few	TRBJ1-2	TRBD1	TRBV6-6	TGTGCCAGCAGTTCCGGGACAGCTAACTATGGCTACACCTTC	CASSSGTANYGYTF
.	TRBJ1-1	TRBD1	TRBV12-3/TRBV12-4	TGTGCCAGCAGTGGGACAGGGAAAACTTTCTTT	CASSGTGKTFF
once	TRBJ1-6	.	TRBV30	TGTGCCTGGAGAAAATCCGGCGGCATCTCCTATAATTCACCCCTCCACTTT	CAWRKSGGISYNSPLHF
.	TRBJ1-6	.	TRBV6-1	TGTGCCAGCAGTGAAGCTCGAGGAGTTTCACCCCTCCACTTT	CASSEARGVSPLHF
.	TRBJ2-7	.	TRBV7-9	TGTGCCAGCAGCCAAGGGGGGGAGTACGAGCAGTACTTC	CASSQGGEYEQYF
few	TRBJ1-6	.	TRBV15	TGTGCCACCAGCTCGACCGGGGCACCCCTCCACTTT	CATSSTGAPLHF
.	TRBJ2-7	TRBD1	TRBV19	TGTGCCAGTAGTACCAGGTCCGGGACAGGATACTACGAGCAGTACTTC	CASSTRSGTGYYEQYF
.	TRBJ2-1	TRBD2	TRBV5-1	TGCGCCAGCAGCTTGACTCGGCTAGCGGAGAGCAATGAGCAGTTCTTC	CASSLTRLAESNEQFF
.	TRBJ2-5	.	TRBV5-1	TGCGCCAGCAGCTTGACTACCCCGGAGGAGACCCAGTACTTC	CASSLTTPEETQYF
.	TRBJ2-3	TRBD1	TRBV24-1	TGTGCCACCGGACAGGGGAGGACAGATACGCAGTATTTT	CATGQGRTDTQYF
few	TRBJ2-7	TRBD1	TRBV2	TGTGCCAGCAGACCCGACAGGGGTGGGTCCTACGAGCAGTACTTC	CASRPDRGGSYEQYF
.	TRBJ2-2	TRBD2	TRBV3-1/TRBV3-2	TGTGCCAGCAGCCAAGACATACGACTAGCGGGAGCGAACACCGGGGAGCTGTTTTTT	CASSQDIRLAGANTGELFF
.	TRBJ1-1	.	TRBV4-1	TGCGCCAGCAGCCAAGGTGGTAGAGGGAACACTGAAGCTTTCTTT	CASSQGGRGNTEAFF
once	TRBJ2-3	TRBD2	TRBV9	TGTGCCAGCAGCGTTCGTAGCGGGAGAGCTAGCACAGATACGCAGTATTTT	CASSVRSGRASTDTQYF
.	TRBJ1-1	.	TRBV19	TGTGCCAGTAGTTCCTCCTCCAGGGAAGCTTTCTTT	CASSSSSREAFF
once	TRBJ2-5	TRBD2	TRBV29-1	TGCAGCGTTCAGGTAGCGGGAGGGCCTACCGAGACCCAGTACTTC	CSVQVAGGPTETQYF
.	TRBJ1-2	TRBD1	TRBV10-3	TGTGCCATCAGTGAGTGGGGCCAGGGGGCTAACTATGGCTACACCTTC	CAISEWGQGANYGYTF
.	TRBJ1-2	.	TRBV30	TGTGCCTGGACAGGAGGGAACTATGGCTACACCTTC	CAWTGGNYGYTF